The source of this T cell receptor (beta chain) is a study of blood T cells in healthy people across ages. Across the whole study: Template switching captured about one barcoded beta molecule per two T cells.

Together with a sample-barcoded 5' primer, a J-beta primer mix was included in a second PCR lasting roughly 6 to 12 cycles. Using its own MiXCR run on the 5' RACE reads, TCRdb lists one record per CDR3 protein. The sample holds roughly 800,000 distinct CDR3 sequences, about three fifths seen once. A word on this clonotype: The antigen remains undetermined.

Findings and limits, study-wide: Aged donors had fewer naive CD4+ cells and lower diversity than long-lived donors. Diversity estimates drawn from one million T cells were deemed underestimates.

Per the germline V gene, CDR1 is MDHEN and CDR2 is SYDVKM. The CDR3 covers 10 residues. V was trimmed by 3 bases and J by 14 bases, leaving 8 bases between them. This clonotype originated in a man under 40 in good health. J is TRBJ2-4 and V is TRBV28, with D uncertain. Sequencing was carried out using blood. Written as DNA, the CDR3 is TGTGCCAGCAGTTTCGAGAAGGAGTACTTC. Its protein product is CASSFEKEYF.